This T cell receptor (beta chain) was obtained from a study of T cells in localized non-small cell lung cancer (dated by TCRdb to the early 2020s). About the investigation overall: Comparing tumors with uninvolved tumor-adjacent lungs, the study looked at the T cell repertoires of 200 to 250 patients with early-stage NSCLC. The cohort was made up of around 220 treatment-naive NSCLC patients whose localized lung tumors had been resected. NSCLC patients had a mean age of roughly 64 years, and fewer than 150 were male and about 110 female.

At diagnosis, peripheral blood, uninvolved tumor-adjacent lung and tumor were collected and were preserved as a mix of fresh-frozen and FFPE material. For TCR repertoire profiling, the blood samples were analyzed as peripheral blood mononuclear cells. On this clone: The clone's antigen remains unknown. One base away there is no much larger clone; base qualities are not given.

TCR beta CDR3 regions were sequenced from DNA using the immunoSEQ Assay. Regarding the original processing steps: T cell density was computed as TCR beta template counts normalized to usable DNA estimated by amplifying housekeeping genes. Richness was estimated using the preseqR package, with extrapolation to 400,000 templates for PBMC samples and to 120,000 templates for tissue samples. Clonality was calculated as one minus Pielou's evenness. To identify tissue-enriched TCRs, differential abundance testing was run on productive amino-acid clonotypes with a minimum total count of 5 and an alpha of 0.1. The Jaccard Index and the Morisita Overlap Index were used to measure how much the repertoires overlapped between compartments. GLIPH clustered TCR beta CDR3s with public tetramer-defined viral CDR3s; viral motifs required at least three viral sequences plus V-gene enrichment. Entries here come from immuneACCESS through TCRdb and include only in-frame sequences with V and J called. Some clones fail to appear in such tables; in the studies checked, an unresolved V gene covers under half of the shortfall, and the cause of the remainder is unknown. V and J calls and clone size come straight from that table; D and trimming were deduced from the DNA. In this sample the table shows around 25,000 clones, about 86% of which occur a single time. The ten largest clones take up roughly 13% of the sample.

The research as a whole found: Multi-region tumor sequencing was not performed, so intratumor heterogeneity could not be excluded. Longer overall survival was associated with higher blood T cell density, whereas shorter survival was associated with higher adjacent-lung clonality. A median of approximately 50 of the top 100 tumor clones turned up in the paired uninvolved adjacent lung, and 25 to 35 of those clones also ranked among the top 100 of that same adjacent lung. Uninvolved tumor-adjacent lung showed the highest T cell clonality, higher than tumor, which suggests more focused antigenic responses in the uninvolved tumor-adjacent lung. Because the study design was exploratory, TCR variables were selected using unadjusted p-values without false-discovery rate correction.

Inclusive of the bounding cysteine and phenylalanine, the CDR3 is 13 residues long. Only the CDR3 portion is preserved as DNA: 39 bases, with reading frame beginning at the first base. The germline V gene encodes CDR1 SGHVS and CDR2 FNYEAQ. A distance of 12 bases separates the germline ends of V and J, which lose 5 bases and 8 bases respectively. The rearrangement joined TRBV7-6 to TRBJ1-4; TRBD1 is perhaps the D gene, given 6 matching bases. The receptor's source is a female donor over 55 with stage I lung adenocarcinoma. The sequencing used peripheral blood, collected before any cancer treatment. The sequenced DNA is TGTGCCAGCAGCGTCGAGAGGGGGGAAAAACTGTTTTTT. Translation gives CASSVERGEKLFF. The CDR3 plus the reference TRBV7-6 and TRBJ1-4 genes for the other parts give the full variable domain: GAGVSQSPRYKVTKRGQDVALRCDPISGHVSLYWYRQALGQGPEFLTYFNYEAQQDKSGLPNDRFSAERPEGSISTLTIQRTEQRDSAMYRCASSVERGEKLFFGSGTQLSVL.